This TCR beta chain was sequenced during a study of blood T cells in healthy people across ages. General study points: Underestimates were what the diversity estimates from one million T cells were considered to be.

Germline loops: CDR1 MNHNS, CDR2 SASEGT. After removal of 0 bases from V and 0 bases from J, the junction contained 11 bases not matched to a gene. The CDR3 runs to 19 residues. In the case of this clonotype: Its antigen is undetermined.

Healthy Caucasian individuals from Russia aged about 6 to 90 served as donors. A minimum of 6 micrograms of total RNA was extracted per sample. A second PCR, run for roughly 7 to 12 cycles, used a sample-barcoded 5' primer plus a J-beta primer mix. Via MiXCR, TCRdb re-called the 5' RACE reads, giving one row per CDR3 protein. This table has 550,000 to 700,000 distinct CDR3 sequences, roughly a quarter appearing once. The rearrangement links TRBV6-1 to TRBJ2-4; 7 nucleotides align to TRBD1. The origin of this receptor is a woman in her 70s in good health. Sequenced sample: blood. CDR3 region: CASSEAHTGVWIAKNIQYF. For the CDR3, the DNA is TGTGCCAGCAGTGAAGCGCATACAGGGGTTTGGATAGCCAAAAACATTCAGTACTTC.